This T cell receptor (beta chain) was identified in a study of blood T cell repertoires in COVID-19 (dated by TCRdb to the early 2020s). Background for the entire study: Samples from collaborators originated in the United States, Italy and Spain and spanned both the acute and convalescent phases of COVID-19. The material from the prospective study consisted of cDNA or gDNA derived from T cells, B-cell-depleted T cells, or PBMCs. Deeply sampled blood TCRbeta repertoires from subjects exposed to, actively infected with, or recovered from COVID-19 were included in the dataset. The repertoires were made available in a free public database intended to serve as a resource for research on the immune response to SARS-CoV-2. The samples were drawn from two sources: the first 160 participants of the ongoing ImmuneRACE study, and over 1,000 subjects contributed by 6 global collaborators. Nearly every sample came with metadata listing a de-identified subject ID, COVID-19 status, age in years and sex. HLA class I and class II types, where available, came from metadata supplied by the sample provider rather than from assay-based typing.

The collaborating institutions used their own protocols to collect whole blood in K2EDTA tubes. Collaborator samples were shipped for TCRbeta analysis as frozen whole blood, isolated PBMCs, or DNA extracted from either sample type. The immunoSEQ Assay, a bias-controlled multiplex PCR, was used to amplify TCRbeta CDR3 regions from genomic DNA. The source study handled its data this way. Within the assay, amplification of reference gene primers was used to estimate how many nucleated cells each sample contained. Sequence reads were collapsed and filtered to measure the absolute abundance of every unique TCRbeta CDR3 rearrangement. For each sample, productive Simpson clonality was calculated as the square root of Simpson's diversity index across productive rearrangements. The source is immuneACCESS, and TCRdb retained only in-frame sequences with V and J called. Part of the clones is not carried over; for the studies checked, unresolved V genes explain less than half of this, and the remainder is unexplained. D and trimming were read from the DNA, whereas the V and J calls and clone size are those reported in that table. The sample has approximately 100,000 clones on record, about 85% of them singletons. Together, the top ten hold 2% to 2.5% of the sample.

The full study reports these points: Clinical and demographic metadata were provided uncurated, with the amount varying by source and participant.

About this clone itself: This clone's antigen is unknown. One base away there is no much larger clone; base qualities are not given.

The CDR3 runs 14 amino acids, cysteine and phenylalanine included. Only the CDR3 portion is preserved as DNA: 42 bases, with reading frame beginning at the first base. Reading the germline V gene gives CDR1 MDHEN and CDR2 SYDVKM. The clonotype originates from a human donor in a cohort sampled during active COVID-19. The sequence links TRBV28 to TRBJ1-5; tentative D gene TRBD1, with 5 bases matching. Sequencing was performed on peripheral blood. The CDR3 region reads CVTAGTGDWQPQHF. The DNA is as follows: TGTGTCACAGCAGGGACGGGGGATTGGCAGCCCCAGCATTTT.